This TCR beta chain was retrieved from a study of blood T cell repertoires in COVID-19. Study information: T cells, B-cell-depleted T cells, or PBMCs supplied cDNA or gDNA.

From germline, CDR1 is SGHVS and CDR2 FNYEAQ. This CDR3 has 15 residues. The junction had 8 bases not matched to a gene; V was cut back by 5 bases and J by 4 bases. Per the authors' pipeline: Amplification with reference gene primers provided the estimates of nucleated cell counts. The data were produced by immunoSEQ multiplex PCR, yet TCRdb's version contains in-frame clones alone and is incomplete. From that table come the V and J calls and clone size; the DNA was used to work out D and trimming. The sample records around 70,000 clones, roughly 90% being singletons. The sample taken for sequencing was peripheral blood. This sequence was found in a middle-aged man with acute or convalescent COVID-19. This chain joins TRBV7-6 and TRBJ1-5, with 7 positions matching TRBD1. For the CDR3, the DNA is TGTGCCAGCAGCGACACAGGGGCGAGGAATCAGCCCCAGCATTTT. It codes for CASSDTGARNQPQHF.